This T cell receptor beta chain was sequenced in a study of T cell repertoires in cytomegalovirus infection. TCRdb reanalysed the reads using MiXCR and keeps one entry per CDR3 protein. Of some 320,000 distinct CDR3 sequences in the sample, over 7.5% were seen once. The germline V gene has CDR1 SQVTM and CDR2 ANQGSEA. The CDR3 runs 13 residues. Trimming removed 7 bases from V and 4 bases from J, with 13 bases in between. The sequence derives from a human donor in good health (CMV status not recorded). Some clones in this sample may be carry-over from other donors' samples. The sample consisted of PBMCs. The chain is built from TRBV29-1 and TRBJ2-2; D unclear. CDR3 protein: CSGRTAPTGELFF. CDR3 sequence (DNA): TGCAGCGGGCGGACCGCCCCCACCGGGGAGCTGTTTTTT.